This T cell receptor beta chain was sequenced in a study of control samples from healthy donors and cancer patients. Generated by immunoSEQ multiplex PCR, the TCRdb table keeps only in-frame clones and is missing some. The sample includes fewer than 120,000 clones, 85% to 90% seen only once; the top ten take 3.7%. The germline V gene has CDR1 SGDLS and CDR2 YYNGEE. The CDR3 length is 14 residues. V was clipped by 3 bases and J by 6 bases, with 14 bases between them. V is TRBV9 and J is TRBJ2-3, with no clear D. Source material: PBMCs. This clonotype was sampled from a woman between 55 and 75 years old with lung cancer. CDR3: CASSDRTLGDTQYF. CDR3 bases: TGTGCCAGCAGCGATAGGACGCTGGGGGATACGCAGTATTTT.